The clone carrying this TCR beta chain was found many times. Its cognate antigen is unknown. V was clipped by 4 bases and J by 9 bases; unmatched bases: 9. The CDR3 covers 15 residues. The V gene's germline CDR1 is DFQATT and CDR2 SNEGSKA (reference sequence). Combining iRepertoire HTBI primers with Arm-PCR of CDR3 regions, the authors built TCR beta libraries. TCRdb reanalysed the multiplex PCR reads using MiXCR and keeps one entry per CDR3 protein. This sample carries roughly 420,000 distinct CDR3 sequences, around 15% of them seen once, and the ten largest clones take approximately 17%. The time point was: newly diagnosed GD, antithyroid drugs for less than 3 months. PBMCs were the source of the RNA used for TCR sequencing. Graves' disease diagnoses used American Thyroid Association guidelines. These data are taken from a study of regulatory T cells in long-lasting Graves disease. Findings and limits, study-wide: Reduced TCR diversity was observed in persistent Graves' patients versus newly diagnosed patients. The study found TRBV28, TRBJ1-2 and TRBJ2-5 favored in persistent disease.

This sample also belongs to another study, concerning T cells in Graves' hyperthyroidism and ophthalmopathy.

The clonotype originates from a woman in her fifties or sixties with Graves disease. The sample consisted of peripheral blood mononuclear cells (PBMCs), taken at new diagnosis, from a patient treated with antithyroid drugs. The V call is TRBV20-1, the J call TRBJ2-1; 13 nucleotides agree with TRBD2. In DNA, the CDR3 is TGCAGTGCTATATCCGGGACTAGCGGGACTAGTGAGCAGTTCTTC. Protein sequence: CSAISGTSGTSEQFF.